This passage covers 29 T cell receptor beta chains from one sample sequenced in a study of shared clonotypes between healthy human individuals. The method was immunoSEQ multiplex PCR; TCRdb's version includes in-frame clones alone and lacks a portion of them. The sample holds about 2 million clones; 85% to 95% are singletons and the top ten take more than 0.1%. Sequenced material: naive CD4+ T cells sorted from blood. Specified subset: CD45RA+ positively selected. The receptor source for this set is a man younger than 35 in good health.

The J gene is TRBJ2-7, the V gene TRBV5-1; tentatively, D is TRBD1 or TRBD2 (6 bases each). CDR1 SGHRS and CDR2 YFSETQ come from the germline V gene. The V gene lost 4 bases and the J gene lost 2 bases, with 13 bases spanning the gap. This CDR3 region has 14 residues. CDR3 nucleotide sequence: TGCGCCAGCAGCCAACAGGGAGGTACCTACGAGCAGTACTTC. It yields the protein CASSQQGGTYEQYF. The full variable domain, rest sourced from reference TRBV5-1 and TRBJ2-7, is KAGVTQTPRYLIKTRGQQVTLSCSPISGHRSVSWYQQTPGQGLQFLFEYFSETQRNKGNFPGRFSGRQFSNSRSEMNVSTLELGDSALYLCASSQQGGTYEQYFGPGTRLTVT.

CDR3 coding DNA: TGTGCCAGCAGGAAGGGGAAGGGTGGTGGCTATGGCTACACCTTC. Its protein product is CASRKGKGGGYGYTF. The genes are TRBV28 and TRBJ1-2, with a weak D call TRBD1 (5 bases). Germline assignment: CDR1 MDHEN and CDR2 SYDVKM. The V end lost 6 bases, the J end lost 4 bases, and 18 bases lay between the germline ends. This CDR3 comprises 15 residues.

Only one count was recorded for this clone. Other DNA sequences of this sample code for an identical CDR3. The chain employs TRBV29-1 and TRBJ1-1; D not resolved. V was cut by 1 base and J by 0 bases, with 9 bases left in between. Per germline, CDR1 SQVTM and CDR2 ANQGSEA. This CDR3 contains 14 residues. CDR3 sequence: CSVEGRLMNTEAFF. The CDR3 nucleotides read TGCAGCGTTGAAGGACGGTTAATGAACACTGAAGCTTTCTTT.

The rearrangement uses TRBV7-2 and TRBJ2-7; 9 bases line up with TRBD2. The CDR3 totals 14 residues. V was clipped by 5 bases and J by 3 bases; unmatched bases: 5. CDR1 and CDR2 (germline): SGHTA, FQGNSA. Here the CDR3 reads CASSPRLADYEQYF. Here the CDR3 DNA reads TGTGCCAGCAGCCCACGACTAGCGGACTACGAGCAGTACTTC. Filled out from reference TRBV7-2 and TRBJ2-7, the complete variable domain reads GAGVSQSPSNKVTEKGKDVELRCDPISGHTALYWYRQSLGQGLEFLIYFQGNSAPDKSGLPSDRFSAERTGGSVSTLTIQRTQQEDSAVYLCASSPRLADYEQYFGPGTRLTVT.

The chain uses TRBV11-2 and TRBJ2-2; the D is unclear. From germline, CDR1 is SGHAT and CDR2 FQNNGV. Trimming shortened V by 1 base and J by 1 base, and 7 bases separated the two germline ends. This CDR3 comprises 15 residues. The CDR3 bases are TGTGCCAGCAGCTTAGTCCTGGGGAACACCGGGGAGCTGTTTTTT. Translating it yields CASSLVLGNTGELFF.

This clone was seen a single time. The rearrangement uses TRBV6-5 and TRBJ2-7, with D unclear. V was cut by 7 bases and J by 7 bases, with 20 bases left in between. Germline CDR1 and CDR2: MNHEY and SVGAGI. The CDR3 consists of 14 residues. The CDR3 bases are TGTGCCAGCAAAAAGGGCGCCCCTACGCGAGAGCAGTACTTC. It is translated as CASKKGAPTREQYF.

This rearrangement joins TRBV11-3 to TRBJ2-2, with 7 bases matching TRBD2. Looked up from germline, CDR1 is SGHNT and CDR2 is YENEEA. The J segment lost 2 bases and the V segment lost 6 bases, leaving 12 bases of the junction unmatched. The CDR3 sequence is 17 residues long. The CDR3 DNA reads as TGTGCCAGCAGTTATAACCCTTGGGGGGGAAACACCGGGGAGCTGTTTTTT. Protein sequence: CASSYNPWGGNTGELFF. Full variable domain (missing parts from reference TRBV11-3 and TRBJ2-2): EAGVVQSPRYKIIEKKQPVAFWCNPISGHNTLYWYLQNLGQGPELLIRYENEEAVDDSQLPKDRFSAERLKGVDSTLKIQPAELGDSAVYLCASSYNPWGGNTGELFFGEGSRLTVL.

This sequence joins TRBV28 and TRBJ2-1; D tentatively fits TRBD1 or TRBD2 (7 bases each). The CDR3 sequence is 15 residues long. Germline-derived CDR1 and CDR2 are MDHEN and SYDVKM. Deletions cut 6 bases from V and 2 bases from J, with 14 bases between. The CDR3 sequence is CASSQGGSTYNEQFF. Here the CDR3 DNA reads TGTGCCAGCAGCCAGGGGGGGTCGACCTACAATGAGCAGTTCTTC.

The J gene is TRBJ1-6, the V gene TRBV28, with TRBD1 matching over 7 bases. The CDR3 runs 14 residues. Looked up from germline, CDR1 is MDHEN and CDR2 is SYDVKM. The V and J ends lost 5 bases and 6 bases, in that order; junction bases with no gene match: 4. CDR3 in amino acids: CASSADRTNSPLHF. CDR3 bases: TGTGCCAGCAGTGCGGACAGGACTAATTCACCCCTCCACTTT.

The CDR3 DNA is TGTGCCAGCAGTCTCGACAGAAACTACCAGCCCCAGCATTTT. Translation gives CASSLDRNYQPQHF. The chain is built from TRBV2 and TRBJ1-5; D is perhaps TRBD1 (5 bases). The CDR3 loop spans 14 amino acids. CDR1 and CDR2 from the germline V gene are SNHLY and FYNNEI. With 5 bases removed from V and 7 bases from J, the gap between germline ends came to 15 bases.

The V and J genes are TRBV5-1 and TRBJ2-7, with D perhaps matching TRBD1 (5 bases). The CDR3 is 16 amino acids. Trimming removed 4 bases at V and 3 bases at J, with 20 bases between. Germline V gives CDR1 SGHRS, CDR2 YFSETQ. CDR3: CASSPSKGLPLYEQYF. Here the CDR3 DNA reads TGCGCCAGCAGCCCATCGAAGGGGCTTCCCCTCTACGAGCAGTACTTC.

The chain couples TRBV9 to TRBJ1-1, with TRBD1 as a possible D gene (6 bases). V was cut by 0 bases and J by 4 bases, with 13 bases left in between. The CDR3 spans 15 residues. Looked up from germline, CDR1 is SGDLS and CDR2 is YYNGEE. CDR3 nucleotides: TGTGCCAGCAGCGTAGCGGGGGGCGCAGCCACTGAAGCTTTCTTT. It specifies CASSVAGGAATEAFF.

Only one count was recorded for this clone. The chain is built from TRBV27 and TRBJ1-1; no clear D gene. V shed 5 bases and J shed 3 bases, with 16 bases lying between them. Per germline, CDR1 MNHEY and CDR2 SMNVEV (reference sequence). The CDR3 contains 15 residues. The CDR3 spells CASSPGVGWDTEAFF. The CDR3 region has the DNA TGTGCCAGCAGTCCTGGAGTGGGTTGGGACACTGAAGCTTTCTTT.

This sequence joins TRBV14 and TRBJ1-2; D is unclear. V lost 0 bases to trimming and J lost 3 bases, with 8 bases between them. CDR3 length: 14 amino acids. Germline V gene sequence: CDR1 SGHDN, CDR2 FVKESK. CDR3 DNA sequence: TGTGCCAGCAGCCAAGAAGGCCATTACTATGGCTACACCTTC. This sequence encodes CASSQEGHYYGYTF.

The genes are TRBV5-6 and TRBJ1-1; TRBD1 matches at 9 bases. The CDR3 contains 14 residues. CDR1 is SGHDT, CDR2 YYEEEE, per germline. V gave up 7 bases and J gave up 5 bases; unmatched junction bases: 9. This CDR3 reads CASHWGDRETEAFF. CDR3 coding DNA: TGTGCCAGCCATTGGGGGGACAGGGAAACTGAAGCTTTCTTT.

The V call is TRBV7-9, the J call TRBJ2-2; weak D call: TRBD2 (6 bases). CDR3 size: 14 residues. From germline, CDR1 is SEHNR and CDR2 FQNEAQ (reference sequence). V was clipped by 2 bases and J by 7 bases, with 11 bases between them. Here the CDR3 DNA reads TGTGCCAGCAGCTTACGCGTGGAGGGCGGGGAGCTGTTTTTT. The encoded protein is CASSLRVEGGELFF.

This chain joins TRBV5-1 and TRBJ2-3, with a possible D match to TRBD2 (6 bases). Trimming stripped 3 bases from V and 2 bases from J, with 16 bases between. From germline, CDR1 is SGHRS and CDR2 YFSETQ. The CDR3 sequence is 16 residues long. The CDR3 bases are TGCGCCAGCAGCTCTCCGCGGGACGGCCTCACAGATACGCAGTATTTT. Translated, it gives CASSSPRDGLTDTQYF.

The CDR3: CAWSPLTGSSGNTIYF. The CDR3 nucleotides are TGTGCCTGGAGTCCATTAACGGGGAGCTCTGGAAACACCATATATTTT. The chain is built from TRBV30 and TRBJ1-3, with D uncertain. V lost 2 bases and J 0 bases, leaving 14 bases between the germline ends. Germline CDR1 GTSNPN, CDR2 SVGIG (reference sequence). This CDR3 spans 16 amino acids.

This clone has just one count. The chain employs TRBV19 and TRBJ1-2; D ambiguous. CDR3 length: 10 amino acids. Per the germline V gene, CDR1 is LNHDA and CDR2 is SQIVND (reference sequence). Trimming stripped 7 bases from V and 8 bases from J, with 8 bases between. The DNA for the CDR3 is TGTGCCAGTAAGGGTCGCGGCTACACCTTC. Amino acid sequence: CASKGRGYTF.

As concerns this clone: Additional DNA sequences in this sample encode the identical CDR3. V gene TRBV30 combines with J gene TRBJ1-1; TRBD1 is a possible D gene (6 bases). This CDR3 has 13 residues. From germline, CDR1 is GTSNPN and CDR2 SVGIG (reference sequence). V dropped 5 bases and J dropped 0 bases, with 10 bases sitting between them. The CDR3 here is CAWEGQMNTEAFF. The CDR3 nucleotides are TGTGCCTGGGAGGGACAAATGAACACTGAAGCTTTCTTT.

This chain connects TRBV2 to TRBJ2-7; 9 bases agree with TRBD1. Germline loops: CDR1 SNHLY, CDR2 FYNNEI. The length of the CDR3 is 15 residues. The ends lost 6 bases at V and 5 bases at J; junction bases unmatched: 11. The CDR3 region is CASSPGQGKFDEQYF. The CDR3 region has the DNA TGTGCCAGCAGCCCCGGACAGGGGAAATTTGACGAGCAGTACTTC.

V usage is TRBV25-1 and J usage is TRBJ1-2; no definite D call. The CDR3 has 15 amino acids. Germline CDR1 is MGHDK and CDR2 is SYGVNS. Deletions cut 3 bases from V and 2 bases from J, with 13 bases between. DNA for the CDR3: TGTGCCAGCAGTGACGTGGGTGGAGGGAACTATGGCTACACCTTC. It yields the protein CASSDVGGGNYGYTF.

This clone appeared once. The rearrangement joins TRBV6-5 to TRBJ2-2; D remains unclear. The V end lost 0 bases, the J end lost 0 bases, and 2 bases lay between the germline ends. Germline-derived CDR1 and CDR2 are MNHEY and SVGAGI. This CDR3 contains 14 residues. CDR3 protein: CASSYSTNTGELFF. As DNA, the CDR3 is TGTGCCAGCAGTTACTCGACGAACACCGGGGAGCTGTTTTTT.

V is TRBV30 and J is TRBJ1-6, with D perhaps matching TRBD1 (5 bases). With 5 bases removed from V and 5 bases from J, the gap between germline ends came to 7 bases. This CDR3 contains 12 residues. Germline CDR1 GTSNPN, CDR2 SVGIG (reference sequence). The CDR3 spells CAWDRNNSPLHF. The CDR3 bases are TGTGCCTGGGACAGAAATAATTCACCCCTCCACTTT. The variable domain in full, with the rest retrieved from reference TRBV30 and TRBJ1-6, is SQTIHQWPATLVQPVGSPLSLECTVEGTSNPNLYWYRQAAGRGLQLLFYSVGIGQISSEVPQNLSASRPQDRQFILSSKKLLLSDSGFYLCAWDRNNSPLHFGNGTRLTVT.

V is TRBV7-2 and J is TRBJ2-3; 7 bases are a match to TRBD2. Germline V gene lookup returns CDR1 SGHTA and CDR2 FQGNSA. Germline trimming cut 5 bases from V and 2 bases from J; bases unmatched to any gene: 7. This CDR3 contains 15 residues. The CDR3 protein is CASSRSGTTTDTQYF. In DNA form, the CDR3 reads TGTGCCAGCAGCCGATCCGGGACTACCACAGATACGCAGTATTTT.

The chain combines TRBV5-4 with TRBJ2-5, with D unclear. V lost 3 bases to trimming and J lost 5 bases, with 17 bases between them. The CDR3 contains 15 residues. Per germline, CDR1 SGHNT and CDR2 YYREEE (reference sequence). In DNA form, the CDR3 reads TGTGCCAGCAGCTCGATGCTCGGGCCCCAGGAGACCCAGTACTTC. It translates to CASSSMLGPQETQYF.

V and J are TRBV28 and TRBJ1-6, with D tentatively TRBD1 (5 bases). The V and J ends lost 7 bases and 0 bases respectively, with 16 bases between them. The germline gives CDR1 MDHEN, CDR2 SYDVKM. The CDR3 covers 17 residues. This chain's CDR3 is CASNPVGGSSYNSPLHF. CDR3 bases: TGTGCCAGCAACCCGGTGGGGGGGAGCTCCTATAATTCACCCCTCCACTTT.

The chain links TRBV5-1 to TRBJ2-2, with D possibly being TRBD1 (6 bases). Trimming removed 3 bases at V and 6 bases at J, with 15 bases between. The CDR3 runs 15 residues. The germline V gene has CDR1 SGHRS and CDR2 YFSETQ. The CDR3 coding sequence is TGCGCCAGCAGCTCCCAACAGGGCCGGGCCGGGGAGCTGTTTTTT. Amino acids: CASSSQQGRAGELFF.

V is TRBV5-4 and J is TRBJ2-3; D uncertain. CDR1 SGHNT and CDR2 YYREEE come from the germline V gene (reference sequence). Trimming pared 4 bases from V and 3 bases from J, leaving 6 bases between. The CDR3 consists of 12 residues. CDR3 residues: CASSRETDTQYF. For the CDR3, the DNA is TGTGCCAGCAGCAGGGAAACAGATACGCAGTATTTT. The whole variable domain, remainder taken from reference TRBV5-4 and TRBJ2-3, is ETGVTQSPTHLIKTRGQQVTLRCSSQSGHNTVSWYQQALGQGPQFIFQYYREEENGRGNFPPRFSGLQFPNYSSELNVNALELDDSALYLCASSRETDTQYFGPGTRLTVL.